Sequencing of this TCR beta chain was carried out in a study of T cells in localized non-small cell lung cancer. Study observations and caveats: Sequencing involved a lone tumor region, leaving heterogeneity possible.

Using immunoSEQ multiplex PCR, the repertoire was profiled, and TCRdb retains in-frame clones only, with some absent. The sample has tens of thousands of clones, roughly nine tenths seen once. With V trimmed by 1 base and J by 5 bases, 7 bases remained unmatched. The CDR3 loop spans 15 amino acids. The germline V gene encodes CDR1 LGHNT and CDR2 FRNRAP. With regard to this clone: The antigen remains undetermined.

This sequence was found in a woman aged 35 to 70 with stage I lung adenocarcinoma. The chain combines TRBV12-5 with TRBJ2-5, with TRBD1 matching over 7 bases. The specimen comprised peripheral blood, sampled before any cancer treatment. CDR3 nucleotides: TGTGCTAGTGGTTTGGGGACAGGCGAGGGCGAGACCCAGTACTTC. Translating it yields CASGLGTGEGETQYF. Combining the CDR3 with reference TRBV12-5 and TRBJ2-5 gives the whole variable domain DARVTQTPRHKVTEMGQEVTMRCQPILGHNTVFWYRQTMMQGLELLAYFRNRAPLDDSGMPKDRFSAEMPDATLATLKIQPSEPRDSAVYFCASGLGTGEGETQYFGPGTRLLVL.